Following are 24 T cell receptor beta chains from one sample sequenced in a study of cytomegalovirus exposure and HLA in healthy donors. Both 60 Vbeta primers and 13 Jbeta primers went into the PCR. Clones were read by immunoSEQ multiplex PCR, and TCRdb kept only the in-frame ones, dropping some. This table holds under 250,000 clones, roughly four fifths found once. The sequenced sample consisted of PBMCs. All receptors derive from a man under 40 in good health and CMV-seronegative.

This clone has a handful of counts. The chain is built from TRBV5-1 and TRBJ2-2, with D uncertain. The CDR3 length is 14 residues. V was trimmed by 2 bases and J by 1 base, leaving 6 bases between them. Germline lookup yields CDR1 SGHRS and CDR2 YFSETQ. The CDR3: CASSFSGNTGELFF. Here the CDR3 DNA reads TGCGCCAGCAGCTTTTCAGGGAACACCGGGGAGCTGTTTTTT.

This rearrangement joins TRBV10-3 to TRBJ2-1; 8 positions agree with TRBD2. The V segment lost 0 bases and the J segment 0 bases; nucleotides outside the gene matches: 4. Per the germline V gene, CDR1 is ENHRY and CDR2 is SYGVKD. The CDR3 has 17 amino acids. The DNA of the CDR3 is TGTGCCATCAGTGAGTCGTCGGGGGGGAGCTCCTACAATGAGCAGTTCTTC. It encodes CAISESSGGSSYNEQFF.

CDR3 coding DNA: TGTGCCCGGGCGGGACAGGGACCAGATACGCAGTATTTT. Translated: CARAGQGPDTQYF. The chain employs TRBV6-6 and TRBJ2-3; 9 bases agree with TRBD1. Germline V gives CDR1 MNHNY, CDR2 SVGAGI (reference sequence). This CDR3 has 13 residues. V shed 11 bases, J shed 4 bases, and the junction held 7 bases outside the gene matches.

This chain connects TRBV2 to TRBJ2-7; no reliable D call. Trimming took off 6 bases at V and 6 bases at J, with 12 bases between the two ends. The CDR3 extends over 12 amino acids. Per the germline V gene, CDR1 is SNHLY and CDR2 is FYNNEI. The DNA of the CDR3 is TGTGCCAGCAGGGCCCCTCCAGGCGAGCAGTACTTC. Translated, it gives CASRAPPGEQYF.

The V gene is TRBV5-4, the J gene TRBJ2-5; D is ambiguous. Germline V gene data show CDR1 as SGHNT and CDR2 as YYREEE (reference sequence). V gave up 3 bases and J gave up 5 bases, with 11 bases separating them. The CDR3 contains 13 residues. CDR3 DNA sequence: TGTGCCAGCAGCTCCTTAACAGTTGAGACCCAGTACTTC. It is translated as CASSSLTVETQYF.

The chain employs TRBV5-4 and TRBJ2-3; unclear D gene. Per germline, CDR1 SGHNT and CDR2 YYREEE (reference sequence). CDR3 length: 12 amino acids. Trimming stripped 2 bases from V and 6 bases from J, with 7 bases between. DNA of the CDR3: TGTGCCAGCAGCTTTATTTCTGATACGCAGTATTTT. Translated: CASSFISDTQYF.

The chain is built from TRBV5-6 and TRBJ2-2; D possibly corresponds to TRBD2 (5 bases). In germline, CDR1 is SGHDT, CDR2 YYEEEE. Trimming cost V 3 bases and J 4 bases, with 10 bases left between them. The CDR3 is 14 residues long. The CDR3 spells CASSSRGLTGELFF. As DNA, the CDR3 is TGTGCCAGCAGCTCGCGAGGACTCACCGGGGAGCTGTTTTTT. The full variable domain, in which reference TRBV5-6 and TRBJ2-2 provide the parts outside the CDR3, is DAGVTQSPTHLIKTRGQQVTLRCSPKSGHDTVSWYQQALGQGPQFIFQYYEEEERQRGNFPDRFSGHQFPNYSSELNVNALLLGDSALYLCASSSRGLTGELFFGEGSRLTVL.

This clone was seen just once. This chain connects TRBV29-1 to TRBJ2-7; 9 nucleotides align to TRBD1. The trim removed 5 bases at V and 6 bases at J, leaving 8 bases unmatched. Per the germline V gene, CDR1 is SQVTM and CDR2 is ANQGSEA. The CDR3 spans 13 residues. This CDR3 is CSVLVGTGFEQYF. The CDR3 nucleotides are TGCAGCGTTCTGGTGGGGACAGGGTTCGAGCAGTACTTC.

In its sample, this clone was seen a few times. The chain joins TRBV7-9 to TRBJ2-7; 7 positions agree with TRBD2. CDR3 length equals 13 residues. Per germline, CDR1 SEHNR and CDR2 FQNEAQ (reference sequence). The V segment lost 7 bases and the J segment 6 bases; nucleotides outside the gene matches: 9. For the CDR3, the DNA is TGTGCCAGCACCTCGGGAGGAGGGGTCGAGCAGTACTTC. The encoded protein is CASTSGGGVEQYF.

The chain employs TRBV6-5 and TRBJ1-4; tentatively, D is TRBD1 (5 bases). The germline gives CDR1 MNHEY, CDR2 SVGAGI. The CDR3 is 14 residues long. V lost 3 bases to trimming and J lost 7 bases, with 12 bases between them. The CDR3 loop reads CASSYFQGSEKLFF. The CDR3, as DNA: TGTGCCAGCAGTTATTTTCAGGGAAGTGAAAAACTGTTTTTT.

The V call is TRBV27, the J call TRBJ2-7, with 7 bases identical to TRBD2. This CDR3 comprises 14 residues. V lost 1 base and J lost 5; bases outside the gene matches: 5. Germline V gene data show CDR1 as MNHEY and CDR2 as SMNVEV (reference sequence). This CDR3 is CASSLLVGGNEQYF. Here the CDR3 DNA reads TGTGCCAGCAGTTTATTAGTCGGGGGGAACGAGCAGTACTTC.

This rearrangement joins TRBV6-1 to TRBJ2-1; 8 nucleotides line up with TRBD2. Germline CDR1 is MNHNS and CDR2 is SASEGT. Germline trimming cut 7 bases from V and 9 bases from J; bases unmatched to any gene: 8. The CDR3 loop spans 13 amino acids. Here the CDR3 reads CASTASGRGEQFF. The CDR3 DNA follows: TGTGCCAGCACGGCTAGCGGGCGGGGTGAGCAGTTCTTC.

V gene TRBV5-1 combines with J gene TRBJ1-4; the match to TRBD1 covers 8 bases. Germline V CDR1 and CDR2: SGHRS, YFSETQ. The CDR3 has 15 residues. The trim removed 6 bases at V and 2 bases at J, leaving 6 bases unmatched. The CDR3 bases are TGCGCCAGCACCAGGGGGCTAGGGACTAATGAAAAACTGTTTTTT. Residues: CASTRGLGTNEKLFF.

J is TRBJ2-3 and V is TRBV27; 7 nucleotides match TRBD2. The CDR3 totals 15 residues. J was trimmed by 3 bases and V by 4 bases; bases with no gene match: 7. The germline CDR1 and CDR2 sequences are MNHEY and SMNVEV (reference sequence). CDR3 amino acids: CASSSRGDLTDTQYF. CDR3 coding DNA: TGTGCCAGCAGTTCCCGGGGGGACCTGACAGATACGCAGTATTTT.

The chain combines TRBV7-2 with TRBJ2-1; 7 nucleotides agree with TRBD2. The CDR3 runs 16 residues. The V and J ends lost 2 bases and 4 bases, in that order; junction bases with no gene match: 8. Germline values: CDR1 SGHTA, CDR2 FQGNSA. DNA for the CDR3: TGTGCCAGCAGCTTACGGCTAGCGGACCCATACAATGAGCAGTTCTTC. Translated: CASSLRLADPYNEQFF.

The chain is built from TRBV5-1 and TRBJ2-5; TRBD2 is a possible D gene (6 bases). The CDR3 is made up of 14 amino acids. Trimming stripped 6 bases from V and 5 bases from J, with 17 bases between. Looked up from germline, CDR1 is SGHRS and CDR2 is YFSETQ. The CDR3 DNA is TGCGCCAGCACCCTCCTGGGGGGAGCGGAGACCCAGTACTTC. Translation gives CASTLLGGAETQYF.

This clone was detected only a few times. The chain combines TRBV7-8 with TRBJ2-5, with D tentatively TRBD2 (6 bases). The CDR3 extends over 15 amino acids. V was shortened by 0 bases and J by 2 bases, with 10 bases between the two germline ends. The germline V gene has CDR1 SGHVS and CDR2 FQNEAQ. CDR3 DNA: TGTGCCAGCAGCTTAGCCGGGGCGGGGCAAGAGACCCAGTACTTC. Translating it yields CASSLAGAGQETQYF.

Note on this clone: The same CDR3 also results from other DNA sequences found in this sample. Here the CDR3 DNA reads TGTGCCAGCAGTTCTCAGGGAGGACCTGGGGCCAACGTCCTGACTTTC. This codes for CASSSQGGPGANVLTF. This rearrangement joins TRBV19 to TRBJ2-6; D is perhaps TRBD2 (6 bases). Germline CDR1 and CDR2: LNHDA and SQIVND (reference sequence). Trimming removed 9 bases from V and 2 bases from J, with 17 bases in between. The CDR3 contains 16 residues. The full variable domain, rest sourced from reference TRBV19 and TRBJ2-6, is DGGITQSPKYLFRKEGQNVTLSCEQNLNHDAMYWYRQDPGQGLRLIYYSQIVNDFQKGDIAEGYSVSREKKESFPLTVTSAQKNPTAFYLCASSSQGGPGANVLTFGAGSRLTVL.

The rearrangement links TRBV10-3 to TRBJ2-6; D gene ambiguous. Germline V gene data show CDR1 as ENHRY and CDR2 as SYGVKD. V was shortened by 10 bases and J by 1 base, with 17 bases between the two germline ends. This CDR3 contains 16 residues. The CDR3 nucleotides are TGTGCCAGTACTCCGGGTTCCACTTCTGGGGCCAACGTCCTGACTTTC. Amino acid sequence: CASTPGSTSGANVLTF.

This chain connects TRBV5-1 to TRBJ2-1; D perhaps matches TRBD1 (6 bases). The CDR3 is 15 amino acids. Germline V gene data show CDR1 as SGHRS and CDR2 as YFSETQ. V gave up 0 bases and J gave up 7 bases, with 14 bases separating them. This CDR3 reads CASSLARGLGNEQFF. The CDR3 bases are TGCGCCAGCAGCTTGGCCAGGGGTCTAGGTAATGAGCAGTTCTTC.

J is TRBJ2-3 and V is TRBV27, with D possibly TRBD2 on 8 matching bases. CDR3 length: 21 amino acids. Germline CDR1 reads MNHEY; CDR2 reads SMNVEV (reference sequence). V lost 8 bases, J lost 0 bases, and 33 bases lay in between. The CDR3 loop is CASYRLSPGGISGKSTDTQYF. CDR3 nucleotides: TGTGCCAGCTACAGGCTGTCCCCAGGGGGAATTAGCGGGAAAAGCACAGATACGCAGTATTTT.

This clone appeared once. This chain joins TRBV7-6 and TRBJ2-1; 10 bases match TRBD2. The CDR3 runs to 15 residues. J gave up 7 bases and V 5 bases, and 8 bases lay outside the gene matches. CDR1 and CDR2 from the germline V gene are SGHVS and FNYEAQ. The CDR3 region is CASSATSGKDNEQFF. The CDR3 coding sequence is TGTGCCAGCAGCGCCACTAGCGGGAAGGATAATGAGCAGTTCTTC.

This chain uses TRBV7-6 with TRBJ1-6, with D possibly TRBD1 on 5 matching bases. Trimming stripped 4 bases from V and 6 bases from J, with 10 bases between. Germline V gene data show CDR1 as SGHVS and CDR2 as FNYEAQ. This CDR3 comprises 14 residues. The DNA of the CDR3 is TGTGCCAGCAGCTCGGACATTATTAATTCACCCCTCCACTTT. It codes for CASSSDIINSPLHF.

CDR3 bases: TGTGCCAGCAGCGTCACACCTAGCATCTACGAGCAGTACTTC. Amino acid sequence: CASSVTPSIYEQYF. The chain is built from TRBV6-1 and TRBJ2-7; D perhaps matches TRBD2 (5 bases). Germline CDR1 MNHNS, CDR2 SASEGT. V lost 6 bases and J 3 bases, leaving 15 bases between the germline ends. The CDR3 extends over 14 amino acids.